The entry that follows covers one TCR beta chain sequence. This sample is part of a study of blood T cell repertoires in COVID-19. CDR1 and CDR2 from the germline V gene are KGHSH and LQKENI. The germline V and J ends were trimmed by 0 bases and 2 bases, with 5 bases remaining between them. The CDR3 contains 13 residues. During active infection, Seattle patients enrolled and were then monitored through disease. As originally analysed: Reference gene primer amplification yielded estimated nucleated cell counts. Clones were sequenced by immunoSEQ multiplex PCR, and TCRdb holds only the in-frame ones, with some missing. That table furnishes V, J and clone size, whereas the DNA furnished D and trimming. The sample contains over 450,000 clones, 75% to 90% of which appear only once.

This chain links TRBV18 with TRBJ2-7; D is unresolved. Source material: peripheral blood. The receptor's source is a man between 18 and 29 years old with COVID-19, enrolled during active disease. The CDR3 nucleotides are TGTGCCAGCTCACCACCTCAGGCCTACGAGCAGTACTTC. Protein product: CASSPPQAYEQYF.